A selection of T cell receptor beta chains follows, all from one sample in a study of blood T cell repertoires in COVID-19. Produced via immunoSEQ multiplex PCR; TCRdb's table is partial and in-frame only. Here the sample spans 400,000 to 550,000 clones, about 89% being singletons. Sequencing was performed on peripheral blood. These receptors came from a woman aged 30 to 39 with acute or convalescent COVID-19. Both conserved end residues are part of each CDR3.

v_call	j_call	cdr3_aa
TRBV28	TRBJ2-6	CASSTGGTGPSGANVLTF
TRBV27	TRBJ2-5	CASSFSRTGLAQETQYF
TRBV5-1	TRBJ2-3	CASSLRGLDTQYF
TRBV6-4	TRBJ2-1	CASSEKGQPSSSYNEQFF
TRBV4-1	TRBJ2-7	CASSPGGQPYEQYF
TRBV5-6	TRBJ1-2	CASSRSYGYTF
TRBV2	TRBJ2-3	CASKKTGSTSTDTQYF
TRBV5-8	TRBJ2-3	CASSLRLAGGRDTQYF
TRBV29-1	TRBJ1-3	CSVEVRDRNSGNTIYF
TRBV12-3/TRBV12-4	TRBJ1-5	CASRSQGQPQHF
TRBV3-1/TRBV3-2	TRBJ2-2	CASSLPQGYGGELFF
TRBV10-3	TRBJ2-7	CAISEVSGPTEQYF
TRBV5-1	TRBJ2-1	CASMLSGTGRNEQFF
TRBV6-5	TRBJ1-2	CASSPRIDNGYTF
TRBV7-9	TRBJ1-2	CASSYRDYGYTF
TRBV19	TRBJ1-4	CASSIGLGTNEKLFF
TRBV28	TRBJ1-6	CASNLVYNSPLHF
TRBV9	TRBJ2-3	CASSGRDSVDTQYF